The rows below give T cell receptor beta chains drawn from one sample of a study of shared clonotypes between healthy human individuals. Using immunoSEQ multiplex PCR, the repertoire was profiled, and TCRdb retains in-frame clones only, with some absent. Here the sample spans some 200,000 clones, roughly 70% being singletons. The sequenced material came from memory CD4+ T cells sorted from blood. The receptors shown here come from a man aged 25 to 40 in good health. The CDR3 runs from the conserved cysteine through the conserved F or W. D genes are given only for firm matches. Only some rows state a clone size, as once, few, many or a class for expanded clones.

j_gene	abundance	v_gene	d_gene	CDR3nt	CDR3aa
TRBJ2-1	NA	TRBV7-9	TRBD2	TGTGCCAGCAGCTTAGATTCTAGCGGGAGGGCCTATTACAATGAGCAGTTCTTC	CASSLDSSGRAYYNEQFF
TRBJ2-7	NA	TRBV2	NA	TGTGCCAGCAGAGACGACAGAAAGCCCTACGAGCAGTACTTC	CASRDDRKPYEQYF
TRBJ2-1	NA	TRBV2	NA	TGTGCCAGCGCCGTAGGCGAAGTCAATGAGCAGTTCTTC	CASAVGEVNEQFF
TRBJ2-7	NA	TRBV5-1	NA	TGCGCCAGCAGCGCGGACAGATTAGACTACGAGCAGTACTTC	CASSADRLDYEQYF
TRBJ1-2	NA	TRBV21-1	NA	TGTGCCAGCAGCAAAGTTTGGCGGCCCCTTACTAACTATGGCTACACCTTC	CASSKVWRPLTNYGYTF
TRBJ2-1	many	TRBV18	NA	TGTGCCAGCTCACAAACCGGGACAGAGCAGTTCTTC	CASSQTGTEQFF
TRBJ2-2	many	TRBV4-1	NA	TGCGCCAGCAGCCGCCGGGAGCCCGGGGAGCTGTTTTTT	CASSRREPGELFF
TRBJ2-6	NA	TRBV30	NA	TGTGCCTGGGAGAACTCTGGGGCCAACGTCCTGACTTTC	CAWENSGANVLTF
TRBJ2-1	once	TRBV5-6	NA	TGTGCCAGCAGCTTCCGGGGGACCGACTATGAGCAGTTCTTC	CASSFRGTDYEQFF
TRBJ1-2	NA	TRBV28	NA	TGTGCCAGCAGTGGGCCCGGGGGCATAAACTATGGCTACACCTTC	CASSGPGGINYGYTF
TRBJ2-1	NA	TRBV7-3	TRBD2	TGTGCCAGCAGCTCTAGCGGGAGGGAATACAATGAGCAGTTCTTC	CASSSSGREYNEQFF